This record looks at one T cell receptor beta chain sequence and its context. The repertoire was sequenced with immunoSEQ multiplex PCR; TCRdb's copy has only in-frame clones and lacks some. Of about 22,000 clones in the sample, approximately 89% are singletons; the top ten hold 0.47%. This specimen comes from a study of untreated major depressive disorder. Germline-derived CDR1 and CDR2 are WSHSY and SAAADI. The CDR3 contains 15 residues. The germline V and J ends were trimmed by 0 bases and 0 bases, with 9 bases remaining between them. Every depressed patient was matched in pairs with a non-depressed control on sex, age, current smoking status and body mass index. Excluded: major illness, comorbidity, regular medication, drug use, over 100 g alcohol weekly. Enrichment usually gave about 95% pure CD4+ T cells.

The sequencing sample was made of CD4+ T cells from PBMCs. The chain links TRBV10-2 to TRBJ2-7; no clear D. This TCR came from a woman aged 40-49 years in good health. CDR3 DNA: TGCGCCAGCAGTGAGTCTCGGTCGAGCTCCTACGAGCAGTACTTC. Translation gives CASSESRSSSYEQYF.